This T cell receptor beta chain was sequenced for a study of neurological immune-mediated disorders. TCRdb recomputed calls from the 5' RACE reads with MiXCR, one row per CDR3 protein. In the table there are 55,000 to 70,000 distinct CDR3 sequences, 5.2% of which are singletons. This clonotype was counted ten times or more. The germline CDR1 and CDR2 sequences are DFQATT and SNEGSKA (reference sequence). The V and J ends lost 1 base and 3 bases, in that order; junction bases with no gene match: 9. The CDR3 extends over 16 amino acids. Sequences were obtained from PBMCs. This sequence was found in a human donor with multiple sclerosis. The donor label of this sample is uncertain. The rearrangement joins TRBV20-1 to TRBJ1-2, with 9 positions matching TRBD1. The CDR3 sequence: CSARAVIRDRDYGYTF. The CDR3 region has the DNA TGCAGTGCTAGAGCAGTAATCCGGGACAGGGACTATGGCTACACCTTC.